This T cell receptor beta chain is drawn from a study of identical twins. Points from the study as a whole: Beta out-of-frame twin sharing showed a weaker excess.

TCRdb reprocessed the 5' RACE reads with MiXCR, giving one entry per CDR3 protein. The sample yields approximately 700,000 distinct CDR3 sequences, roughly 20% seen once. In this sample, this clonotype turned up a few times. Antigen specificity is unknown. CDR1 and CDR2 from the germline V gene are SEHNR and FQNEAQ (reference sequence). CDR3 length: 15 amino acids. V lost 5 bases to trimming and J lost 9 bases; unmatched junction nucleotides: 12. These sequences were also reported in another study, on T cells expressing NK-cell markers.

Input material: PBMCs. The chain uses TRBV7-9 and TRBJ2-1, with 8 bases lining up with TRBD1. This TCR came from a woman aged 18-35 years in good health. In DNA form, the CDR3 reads TGTGCCAGCAGCCCGGACAGGGTGTTAATGGGTGAGCAGTTCTTC. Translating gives CASSPDRVLMGEQFF.